The clone carrying this TCR beta chain was recorded at least ten times. Its specificity is unknown. Using its own MiXCR run on the 5' RACE reads, TCRdb lists one record per CDR3 protein. The sample shows roughly 250,000 distinct CDR3 sequences, under 15% of them seen only once. The source of the sample is a study of T cells after yellow fever vaccination. Findings and caveats of the study: Primary-vaccination clones mostly resurfaced post-booster (about 95% CD4, approximately 89% CD8). There was a possibility that FACS-sorted repertoires contained abundant clonotypes contaminating from the bulk population. Few clonotypes appeared in both CD4 and CD8 compartments.

The sample here was CD4+ T cells sorted from PBMCs, taken 45 days after the yellow fever booster vaccination. This sequence originates from a man aged 25-40 years who received the YFV17D yellow fever vaccine.

CDR3: CSAPPTGADTQYF. DNA for the CDR3: TGCAGTGCACCACCAACAGGGGCAGATACGCAGTATTTT. This rearrangement joins TRBV20-1 to TRBJ2-3; 7 nucleotides match TRBD1. The CDR3 is made up of 13 amino acids. Trimming cost V 6 bases and J 4 bases; bases outside gene matches: 7. Germline values: CDR1 DFQATT, CDR2 SNEGSKA (reference sequence).